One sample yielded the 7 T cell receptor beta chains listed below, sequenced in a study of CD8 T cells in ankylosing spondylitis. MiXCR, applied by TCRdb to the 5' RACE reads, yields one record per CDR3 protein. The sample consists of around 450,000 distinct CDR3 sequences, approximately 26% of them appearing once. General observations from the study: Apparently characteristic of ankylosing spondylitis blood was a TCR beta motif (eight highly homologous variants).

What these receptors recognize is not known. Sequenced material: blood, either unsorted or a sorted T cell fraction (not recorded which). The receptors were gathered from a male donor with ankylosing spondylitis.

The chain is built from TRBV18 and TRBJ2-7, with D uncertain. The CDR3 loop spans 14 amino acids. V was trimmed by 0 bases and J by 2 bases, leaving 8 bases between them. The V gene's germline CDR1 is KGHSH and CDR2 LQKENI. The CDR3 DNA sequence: TGTGCCAGCTCACCACCGCGGCCCCCCTACGAGCAGTACGTC. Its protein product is CASSPPRPPYEQYV.

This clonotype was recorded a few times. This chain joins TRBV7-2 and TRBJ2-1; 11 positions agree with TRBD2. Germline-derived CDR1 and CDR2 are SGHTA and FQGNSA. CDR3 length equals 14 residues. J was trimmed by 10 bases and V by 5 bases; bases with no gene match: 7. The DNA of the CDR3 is TGTGCCAGCAGCCCCACTAGCGGGAGCGAAGAGCAGTTCTTC. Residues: CASSPTSGSEEQFF.

CDR3: CASSREAAYQPQHF. The CDR3 bases are TGTGCCAGCAGTCGCGAGGCGGCTTATCAGCCCCAGCATTTT. The rearrangement joins TRBV12-3 or TRBV12-4 to TRBJ1-5; D is unclear. V dropped 5 bases and J dropped 5 bases, with 13 bases sitting between them. The CDR3 spans 14 residues.

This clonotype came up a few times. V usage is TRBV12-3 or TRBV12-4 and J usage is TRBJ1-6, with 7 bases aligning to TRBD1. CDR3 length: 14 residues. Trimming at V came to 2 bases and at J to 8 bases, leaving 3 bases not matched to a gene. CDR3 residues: CASSLQGGDSPLHF. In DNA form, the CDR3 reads TGTGCCAGCAGTTTACAGGGGGGCGATTCACCCCTCCACTTT.

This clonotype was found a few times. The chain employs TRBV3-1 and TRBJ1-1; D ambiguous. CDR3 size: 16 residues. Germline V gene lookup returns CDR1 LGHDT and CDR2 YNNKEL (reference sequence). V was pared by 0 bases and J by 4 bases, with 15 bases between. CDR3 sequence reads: CASSQDSPVPATEAFF. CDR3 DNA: TGTGCCAGCAGCCAAGATTCGCCGGTGCCGGCCACTGAAGCTTTCTTT. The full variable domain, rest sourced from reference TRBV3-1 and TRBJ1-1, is DTAVSQTPKYLVTQMGNDKSIKCEQNLGHDTMYWYKQDSKKFLKIMFSYNNKELIINETVPNRFSPKSPDKAHLNLHINSLELGDSAVYFCASSQDSPVPATEAFFGQGTRLTVV.

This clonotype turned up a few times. CDR3 sequence: CSAVTPGYGYTF. CDR3 coding DNA: TGCAGTGCGGTGACCCCTGGCTATGGCTACACCTTC. This chain joins TRBV20-1 and TRBJ1-2; the D is unclear. V was trimmed by 6 bases and J by 4 bases, leaving 12 bases between them. The CDR3 has 12 residues. The germline CDR1 and CDR2 sequences are DFQATT and SNEGSKA (reference sequence).

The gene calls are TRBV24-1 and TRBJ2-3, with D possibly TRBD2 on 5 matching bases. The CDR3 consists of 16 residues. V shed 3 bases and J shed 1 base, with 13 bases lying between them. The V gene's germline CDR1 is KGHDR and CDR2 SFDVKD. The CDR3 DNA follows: TGTGCCACCAGTGATCCCGGAGGCCGTCGCACAGATACGCAGTATTTT. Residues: CATSDPGGRRTDTQYF.